Sequencing of this T cell receptor beta chain was carried out in a study of blood T cell repertoires in COVID-19. Overall study: Specimens from acute and convalescent COVID-19 originated in the United States, Italy and Spain.

This CDR3 contains 11 residues. Germline CDR1 LNHDA, CDR2 SQIVND (reference sequence). V dropped 8 bases and J dropped 2 bases, with 6 bases sitting between them. As processed by the authors: Amplification of reference gene primers was used by the study to estimate nucleated cell counts. Profiled with immunoSEQ multiplex PCR; TCRdb holds only in-frame clones, not every one. That table is the source of V, J and clone size, and D and trimming were worked out from the DNA. The sample has about 59,000 clones, over 75% seen once. V gene TRBV19 combines with J gene TRBJ1-2; no clear D gene. This sequence was found in a man older than 75 with acute or convalescent COVID-19. Material: peripheral blood. The CDR3, as DNA: TGTGCCAGTTCCAGGAACTATGGCTACACCTTC. It encodes CASSRNYGYTF.